These T cell receptor beta chains were read from a single sample in a study of blood T cells in healthy people across ages. TCRdb re-called the 5' RACE reads through MiXCR, storing one row per CDR3 protein. The sample holds 700,000 to 900,000 distinct CDR3 sequences, 50% to 65% seen once. The sample comprised blood. The receptors were sampled from a man aged 80 or over in good health. CDR3s include the opening cysteine and the closing phenylalanine or tryptophan. The D gene is left open where the match is weak. Not all rows give a size; the values are once, few, many and, for expanded clones, a class.

-,few,TRBV5-1,TRBJ1-2,TGCGCCAGCAGCTTCTTGGAGGACTATGGCTACACCTTC,CASSFLEDYGYTF
TRBD2,-,TRBV2,TRBJ2-7,TGTGCCAGCAATACCGCGGGAGGGCCCTACGAGCAGTACTTC,CASNTAGGPYEQYF
-,-,TRBV28,TRBJ1-2,TGTGCCAGCGGGACGGCTCTAAGAGGCTACACCTTC,CASGTALRGYTF
TRBD2,few,TRBV5-1,TRBJ2-1,TGCGCCAGCAGCTCCCCGGGGACTAGCGGGAGTGATAGCTCCTACAATGAGCAGTTCTTC,CASSSPGTSGSDSSYNEQFF
-,-,TRBV2,TRBJ2-7,TGTGCCAGCACCGAGGACGGTGGGGGGTACTTC,CASTEDGGGYF
TRBD2,many,TRBV24-1,TRBJ2-1,TGTGCCACCAGTGATTTTAGCGGGTCCTCCCCCGGAGAGCAGTTCTTC,CATSDFSGSSPGEQFF
-,-,TRBV25-1,TRBJ2-1,TGTGCCAGCGGAGGGAAGAACTCCTACAATGAGCAGTTCTTC,CASGGKNSYNEQFF
TRBD1,once,TRBV5-5,TRBJ1-5,TGTGCCAGCAGCTTTCTCGCACAGGGGGCTTTCAATCAGCCCCAGCATTTT,CASSFLAQGAFNQPQHF
-,-,TRBV25-1,TRBJ2-3,TGTGCCAGCAGTGATCTTCCTAGCACAGATACGCAGTATTTT,CASSDLPSTDTQYF
-,-,TRBV5-1,TRBJ2-3,TGCGCCAGCAGCTCGGAATTAGCCTTGGATACGCAGTATTTT,CASSSELALDTQYF
-,-,TRBV9,TRBJ1-2,TGTGCCAGCAGCGCCGACGAGGCCTATGGCTACACCTTC,CASSADEAYGYTF
-,-,TRBV28,TRBJ2-3,TGTGCCAGCAGTTTCCGGCATCGCGGCGCAGATACGCAGTATTTT,CASSFRHRGADTQYF
-,few,TRBV15,TRBJ2-7,TGTGCCACCAGCAGAGATCAACGAGCGGGTACCTACGAGCAGTACTTC,CATSRDQRAGTYEQYF
-,-,TRBV5-8,TRBJ2-7,TGTGCCAGCCCTACTCACCGAGGAGCATCCCACGAGCAGTACTTC,CASPTHRGASHEQYF
TRBD1,many,TRBV4-1,TRBJ2-3,TGCGCCAGCAGCCAAGAATTAGGCAGGGGGCGTTGGGATACGCAGTATTTT,CASSQELGRGRWDTQYF
TRBD1,-,TRBV2,TRBJ2-7,TGTGCCAGCAGTTACGGACAGGTAGACGAGCAGTACTTC,CASSYGQVDEQYF
-,few,TRBV12-3/TRBV12-4,TRBJ1-2,TGTGCCAGCAGTCGAAAGCGCCCCTACGGCTACACCTTC,CASSRKRPYGYTF
TRBD1,-,TRBV6-1,TRBJ2-1,TGTGCCAGCAGTGGAGGGGGCCGGGACCGCTTCGGGGATGAGCAGTTCTTC,CASSGGGRDRFGDEQFF
TRBD1,-,TRBV24-1,TRBJ1-2,TGTGCCACCAGCGACAGGGCGTATGGCTACACCTTC,CATSDRAYGYTF
TRBD2,few,TRBV6-2/TRBV6-3,TRBJ2-7,TGTGCCAGCAGTTACCGTAGCGGGAGACCTACCTACGAGCAGTACTTC,CASSYRSGRPTYEQYF
TRBD1,few,TRBV24-1,TRBJ2-2,TGTGCCACCAGTGATTTGGGACAGGGGCCCGGGGAGCTGTTTTTT,CATSDLGQGPGELFF
-,few,TRBV6-1,TRBJ2-7,TGTGCCAGCTCCGGGACTTACAGCTCCTACGAGCAGTACTTC,CASSGTYSSYEQYF
-,-,TRBV3-1,TRBJ1-1,TGTGCCAGCAGCCAAGAATTACAGAAACAAGCTTTCTTT,CASSQELQKQAFF
-,few,TRBV7-9,TRBJ2-1,TGTGCCAGCAGCAAACGAGACAATGAGCAGTTCTTC,CASSKRDNEQFF